Listed below are T cell receptor beta chains from one sample, sequenced in a study of early stage breast cancer tumors. Libraries were prepared by immunoSEQ multiplex PCR; TCRdb keeps only in-frame clonotypes and omits some of them. The data hold tens of thousands of clones, with more than 65% observed a single time. The specimen was blood. The receptors were gathered from a person in their sixties or seventies with breast cancer. CDR3s include the opening cysteine and the closing phenylalanine or tryptophan. Fields, in order: CDR3 DNA, CDR3 protein, J gene, clone size, V gene, D gene. D genes are given only for firm matches. The size field is filled for only some rows; it gives once, few, many or a size class.

cdr3_nt: TGCAGTGCTTACCGTAGGGATACGCAGTATTTT; cdr3_aa: CSAYRRDTQYF; j_call: TRBJ2-3; clone_size: NA; v_call: TRBV20-1; d_call: NA
cdr3_nt: TGTGCCAGCAGCTTGGTGGGACTCCGAGAAGGGACCCAGTACTTC; cdr3_aa: CASSLVGLREGTQYF; j_call: TRBJ2-5; clone_size: NA; v_call: TRBV5-4; d_call: NA
cdr3_nt: TGTGCCAGCAGTTTCGGACGTAATGGCTACACCTTC; cdr3_aa: CASSFGRNGYTF; j_call: TRBJ1-2; clone_size: NA; v_call: TRBV28; d_call: NA
cdr3_nt: TGTGCCAGCAGCTTGGTCAGGGGCTTCTCTGAAGCTTTCTTT; cdr3_aa: CASSLVRGFSEAFF; j_call: TRBJ1-1; clone_size: NA; v_call: TRBV5-4; d_call: NA
cdr3_nt: TGTGCCAGCAGTTCTCAGGGGGGTGCTAGCACAGATACGCAGTATTTT; cdr3_aa: CASSSQGGASTDTQYF; j_call: TRBJ2-3; clone_size: NA; v_call: TRBV27; d_call: NA
cdr3_nt: TGTGCCAGCAGGATGGGACAGCATAGTCAGCCCCAGCATTTT; cdr3_aa: CASRMGQHSQPQHF; j_call: TRBJ1-5; clone_size: NA; v_call: TRBV6-1; d_call: TRBD1
cdr3_nt: TGCGCCAGCAGCCAAGGGTTCCTGGTAGCGGGAGATACGCAGTATTTT; cdr3_aa: CASSQGFLVAGDTQYF; j_call: TRBJ2-3; clone_size: NA; v_call: TRBV4-3; d_call: TRBD2
cdr3_nt: TGTGCCAGCAGTTGGGGGTCAGATACGCAGTATTTT; cdr3_aa: CASSWGSDTQYF; j_call: TRBJ2-3; clone_size: NA; v_call: TRBV2; d_call: NA
cdr3_nt: TGTGCCAGCAGTGACCGAGGGGCCGATACGCAGTATTTT; cdr3_aa: CASSDRGADTQYF; j_call: TRBJ2-3; clone_size: NA; v_call: TRBV6-4; d_call: NA
cdr3_nt: TGTGCCAGCAGTCCCCCAGTGGGAGGTAAAGAGACCCAGTACTTC; cdr3_aa: CASSPPVGGKETQYF; j_call: TRBJ2-5; clone_size: NA; v_call: TRBV6-1; d_call: NA
cdr3_nt: TGTGCCAGCAGTTACGAAGGGGAACATGGCTACACCTTC; cdr3_aa: CASSYEGEHGYTF; j_call: TRBJ1-2; clone_size: NA; v_call: TRBV6-5; d_call: NA
cdr3_nt: TGTGCCAGCAGTTGGTCAGGGCCTACCTACGAGCAGTACTTC; cdr3_aa: CASSWSGPTYEQYF; j_call: TRBJ2-7; clone_size: few; v_call: TRBV27; d_call: NA
cdr3_nt: TGTGCCTGGAGCCGAGCGGGGACTCAGGGAGATACGCAGTATTTT; cdr3_aa: CAWSRAGTQGDTQYF; j_call: TRBJ2-3; clone_size: once; v_call: TRBV30; d_call: TRBD2
cdr3_nt: TGTGCCAGCGGGGCCCGGGGGGTCACAGATACGCAGTATTTT; cdr3_aa: CASGARGVTDTQYF; j_call: TRBJ2-3; clone_size: once; v_call: TRBV28; d_call: TRBD2
cdr3_nt: TGTGCCAGCAGCTTAGCAGTGTCCGGGACGACTAACTATGGCTACACCTTC; cdr3_aa: CASSLAVSGTTNYGYTF; j_call: TRBJ1-2; clone_size: few; v_call: TRBV7-8; d_call: NA
cdr3_nt: TGTGCCATCAGTGAGTCGAACCAGGGTATGAAAGAGACCCAGTACTTC; cdr3_aa: CAISESNQGMKETQYF; j_call: TRBJ2-5; clone_size: NA; v_call: TRBV10-3; d_call: NA
cdr3_nt: TGTGCCCTAGGGGGGCCCTGGAACACCGGGGAGCTGTTTTTT; cdr3_aa: CALGGPWNTGELFF; j_call: TRBJ2-2; clone_size: NA; v_call: TRBV6-1; d_call: NA
cdr3_nt: TGTGCCAGCATATTTAGCGGGAGGGGGCACGAGCAGTACTTC; cdr3_aa: CASIFSGRGHEQYF; j_call: TRBJ2-7; clone_size: NA; v_call: TRBV11-2; d_call: TRBD2
cdr3_nt: TGCGCCAGCAGCGGGGGACAGGGCGACACTGAAGCTTTCTTT; cdr3_aa: CASSGGQGDTEAFF; j_call: TRBJ1-1; clone_size: once; v_call: TRBV5-1; d_call: TRBD1
cdr3_nt: TGTGCCAGCAACCTAGGGGGCGGCTATGGCTACACCTTC; cdr3_aa: CASNLGGGYGYTF; j_call: TRBJ1-2; clone_size: NA; v_call: TRBV28; d_call: TRBD1
cdr3_nt: TGCGCCAGCAGGTCGGCGCGGGGGGCCACAGATACGCAGTATTTT; cdr3_aa: CASRSARGATDTQYF; j_call: TRBJ2-3; clone_size: NA; v_call: TRBV5-1; d_call: TRBD2
cdr3_nt: TGTGCCAGTAGTATGAGGACAGGGGAAGGCACTGAAGCTTTCTTT; cdr3_aa: CASSMRTGEGTEAFF; j_call: TRBJ1-1; clone_size: once; v_call: TRBV19; d_call: TRBD1
cdr3_nt: TGCGCCAGCAGCTTAGGGCATCCCACAGATACGCAGTATTTT; cdr3_aa: CASSLGHPTDTQYF; j_call: TRBJ2-3; clone_size: NA; v_call: TRBV5-1; d_call: NA
cdr3_nt: TGTGCCAGCAGTGTCGAGGGCCCCACCTACGAGCAGTACTTC; cdr3_aa: CASSVEGPTYEQYF; j_call: TRBJ2-7; clone_size: few; v_call: TRBV6-1; d_call: NA
cdr3_nt: TGTGCCAGCAGCCGGGGGACTAGCGGGAGCGACGAGCAGTACTTC; cdr3_aa: CASSRGTSGSDEQYF; j_call: TRBJ2-7; clone_size: NA; v_call: TRBV5-5; d_call: TRBD2
cdr3_nt: TGTGCCAGCAGTTCCCCCGGGACTAGCGGGGTGTACGAGCAGTACTTC; cdr3_aa: CASSSPGTSGVYEQYF; j_call: TRBJ2-7; clone_size: NA; v_call: TRBV28; d_call: TRBD2
cdr3_nt: TGTGCCAGCAGTTACAGGGGGCGCACCGGGGAGCTGTTTTTT; cdr3_aa: CASSYRGRTGELFF; j_call: TRBJ2-2; clone_size: NA; v_call: TRBV27; d_call: TRBD1
cdr3_nt: TGTGCCAGCAGCCAAGTGGTTGGGGCCGGGGAGCTGTTTTTT; cdr3_aa: CASSQVVGAGELFF; j_call: TRBJ2-2; clone_size: NA; v_call: TRBV4-2; d_call: NA
cdr3_nt: TGCGCCAGCAGCTCCGGGACAGGGCAAGAGACCCAGTACTTC; cdr3_aa: CASSSGTGQETQYF; j_call: TRBJ2-5; clone_size: once; v_call: TRBV5-1; d_call: TRBD1
cdr3_nt: TGTGCCAGCAGCTTAGAGGGGTTTGGTTATGGCTACACCTTC; cdr3_aa: CASSLEGFGYGYTF; j_call: TRBJ1-2; clone_size: few; v_call: TRBV11-2; d_call: NA
cdr3_nt: TGTGCCAGTAGTAGGGAGGGGACGGCGCTCGGGGCCAACGTCCTGACTTTC; cdr3_aa: CASSREGTALGANVLTF; j_call: TRBJ2-6; clone_size: NA; v_call: TRBV19; d_call: TRBD2
cdr3_nt: TGTGCCAGCTCACCACGGACGGGGACAGGGGGCTACGAGCAGTACTTC; cdr3_aa: CASSPRTGTGGYEQYF; j_call: TRBJ2-7; clone_size: few; v_call: TRBV18; d_call: TRBD1
cdr3_nt: TGTGCCAGCAGCTTAGCAAGCGGGGGTACATTCCATGAGCAGTTCTTC; cdr3_aa: CASSLASGGTFHEQFF; j_call: TRBJ2-1; clone_size: NA; v_call: TRBV7-8; d_call: TRBD2
cdr3_nt: TGTGCCAGCAGCTTGACAGTGTGGAATTCACCCCTCCACTTT; cdr3_aa: CASSLTVWNSPLHF; j_call: TRBJ1-6; clone_size: few; v_call: TRBV5-4; d_call: NA
cdr3_nt: TGTGCCAGCAGCTTAGTTGTTCTAGGCACAGATACGCAGTATTTT; cdr3_aa: CASSLVVLGTDTQYF; j_call: TRBJ2-3; clone_size: NA; v_call: TRBV11-2; d_call: NA
cdr3_nt: TGTGCCAGCAGTCTAAGACTAGCGGGAGGCCACCAAGAGACCCAGTACTTC; cdr3_aa: CASSLRLAGGHQETQYF; j_call: TRBJ2-5; clone_size: NA; v_call: TRBV5-6; d_call: TRBD2
cdr3_nt: TGTGTGGCAAGCACTGAAGCTTTCTTT; cdr3_aa: CVASTEAFF; j_call: TRBJ1-1; clone_size: NA; v_call: TRBV28; d_call: NA
cdr3_nt: TGTGCCAGCAGTGAAACGGGACCGCGCCAGGCCCAGTACTTC; cdr3_aa: CASSETGPRQAQYF; j_call: TRBJ2-5; clone_size: NA; v_call: TRBV6-1; d_call: NA
cdr3_nt: TGTGCCAGCAGTTCACAGGGCCGGTCTGGAAACACCATATATTTT; cdr3_aa: CASSSQGRSGNTIYF; j_call: TRBJ1-3; clone_size: NA; v_call: TRBV6-5; d_call: NA
cdr3_nt: TGCGCCAGCAGCCAAGGGTGGGGGGTTCTTAATGAAAAACTGTTTTTT; cdr3_aa: CASSQGWGVLNEKLFF; j_call: TRBJ1-4; clone_size: NA; v_call: TRBV4-1; d_call: NA
cdr3_nt: TGCGCCAGCAGCTGGGGACAGGGGGCGGAGAGTGGCTACACCTTC; cdr3_aa: CASSWGQGAESGYTF; j_call: TRBJ1-2; clone_size: NA; v_call: TRBV5-1; d_call: TRBD1
cdr3_nt: TGCGCCAGCAGCCTACACGACAGGGGCAACTACGAGCAGTACTTC; cdr3_aa: CASSLHDRGNYEQYF; j_call: TRBJ2-7; clone_size: NA; v_call: TRBV4-1; d_call: TRBD1